This T cell receptor (beta chain) came from a study of T cell responses to AZD1222 COVID-19 vaccine (dated by TCRdb to the early 2020s). With regard to the full study: A total of 233 trial participants underwent TCR sequencing, of whom 207 received two doses of AZD1222 and around 25 received two doses of the MenACWY control vaccine. Trial participants were enrolled by age into subgroups of 18-55, 56-69 and 70-plus years, and around 150, 29 and 61 TCR-sequenced participants, respectively, were included in these subgroups.

Concerning this clone itself: Its recognized antigen is unknown. Within one base of it there is no much larger clone, and no base qualities were kept.

The CDR3 goes from the cysteine to the phenylalanine over 15 residues. Only the CDR3 part of the read is kept: 45 bases, read in frame from the first base. V is reduced by 6 bases and J by 0 bases, leaving a spacing of 14 bases between them. Via the germline V gene (reference sequence), CDR1 is MNHEY and CDR2 SMNVEV. What this sample's time point label stands for: about 28 days (+/-7) after the second vaccine dose. AZD1222 recipients whose second dose came at about 4 weeks and those whose second dose came at about 12 weeks were combined into one group, since spike-specific TCR depth and breadth did not differ between the two schedules. Vaccinee samples came from UK trials COV001 and COV002, including a single-blind randomized controlled phase 2/3 trial of AZD1222 (ChAdOx1 nCoV-19) in healthy adults. For TCRbeta chain sequencing, PBMC samples from trial participants were taken at day 0 and at day 28 after the second dose.

The CDR3 regions of human TCRbeta chains were analyzed by immunosequencing. The study's own analysis went as follows. Repertoire TCRs were checked for matches against a reference library of SARS-CoV-2-specific TCRs that had been generated using the MIRA antigen-specificity platform. Breadth was defined as the fraction of unique TCRs that were SARS-CoV-2-associated, and depth was defined as the fraction of total T cells that were SARS-CoV-2-associated. Using the MIRA data, each spike-specific TCR was mapped to the spike region that the TCR reacts to and placed in a CD4 or CD8 class. Log10-transformed breadth and depth values were compared by one-way ANOVA with Sidak's multiple comparisons tests. TCRdb provides this immuneACCESS table in a form limited to in-frame rearrangements. Some clones are lacking; in checked studies, under half of them reflect an unresolved V gene, and why the rest are absent is not known. V, J and clone size reflect that table, while D and trimming were determined from the DNA. The sample has approximately 120,000 clones on record, more than 70% of them singletons. Together, the top ten hold around 4.6% of the sample.

What the study reported, not specific to this receptor: The vaccine-associated CD4 TCRs covered the entire spike protein, and the dominant responses fell in regions 160-218 and 743-854. Reportedly, close to half of the unique spike-specific TCRs recognized epitopes lying outside the regions that are mutated in the B.1.351 and B.1.1.7 variants. After two AZD1222 doses, both the breadth and the depth of spike-specific TCRs were significantly higher than at day 0 and than in MenACWY recipients. Participants were mostly white British, with more females than males. The authors suggested clonal diversity may have been underestimated. No day 14 peak-response samples were available, so repertoires were characterized only after the peak T cell response. The 56-69-year group was small, and its depth increase did not reach significance, likely because of low power. Conclusions about previously exposed vaccinees are limited because only six or seven AZD1222 recipients were SARS-CoV-2 seropositive at baseline.

The sequence came from an adult who received the AZD1222 COVID-19 vaccine. The rearranged chain carries TRBV27 and TRBJ2-5; the D call is possibly TRBD1 or TRBD2, each sharing 6 bases. Sequenced material: peripheral blood, taken 28 days after the second AZD1222 dose. The sequenced DNA: TGTGCCAGCAGACCCCCCGGGGGCTACCAAGAGACCCAGTACTTC. Its coded protein is CASRPPGGYQETQYF.